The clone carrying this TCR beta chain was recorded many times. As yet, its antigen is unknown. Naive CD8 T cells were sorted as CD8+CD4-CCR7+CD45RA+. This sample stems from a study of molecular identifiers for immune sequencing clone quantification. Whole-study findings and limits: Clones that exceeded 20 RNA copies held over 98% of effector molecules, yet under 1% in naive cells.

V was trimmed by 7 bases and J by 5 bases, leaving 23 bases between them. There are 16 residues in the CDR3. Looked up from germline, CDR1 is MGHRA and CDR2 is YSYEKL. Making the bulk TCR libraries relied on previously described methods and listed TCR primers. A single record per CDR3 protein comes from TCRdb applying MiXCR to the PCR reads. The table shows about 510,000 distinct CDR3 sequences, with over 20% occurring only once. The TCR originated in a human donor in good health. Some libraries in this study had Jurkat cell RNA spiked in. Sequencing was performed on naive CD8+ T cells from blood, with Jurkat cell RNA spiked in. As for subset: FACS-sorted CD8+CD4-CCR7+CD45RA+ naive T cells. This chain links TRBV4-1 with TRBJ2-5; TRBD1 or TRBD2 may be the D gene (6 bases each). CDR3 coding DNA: TGCGCCAGCACCGGGAAAACCCTATCGGGGGCGGAGACCCAGTACTTC. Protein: CASTGKTLSGAETQYF.